This TCR beta chain is drawn from a study of early T cells in non-severe SARS-CoV-2 infection (dated by TCRdb to about 2021). Background for the entire study: TCR sequencing used bulk RNA from unsorted whole blood, so alpha and beta chains could not be paired. General study outcomes and caveats: Matching against VDJdb was skewed toward anti-spike CD8 responses, likely underestimated virus-specific expansions, and missed private and CD4 specificities.

Set within a cohort of healthcare workers in London, UK, this nested case-control study involved weekly PCR testing of nasopharyngeal swabs along with blood sampling. Healthcare workers were recruited between 23 and 31 March 2020, during the week of the UK lockdown, and were followed weekly for up to roughly 15 weeks. The CDR3 holds 14 amino acids from the cysteine to the phenylalanine. Of the read, only the CDR3 DNA is kept; its 42 bases are in frame from base 1. For this chain, trimming is 5 bases at the V end and 3 bases at the J end, and the number of junction bases without a gene match is 5. Via the germline V gene, CDR1 is SGHVS and CDR2 FNYEAQ. Libraries were made using 5' RACE. This sample was sequenced with a NextSeq 500. Unique molecular identifiers were attached to individual cDNA molecules in the TCR library protocol so that sequencing error and PCR bias could be corrected. Both TCR alpha and beta chains were sequenced, and tight co-correlation was observed between alpha and beta sequence abundances in each sample. The original methods were these. V gene, J gene and CDR3 annotation of TCR sequences was performed with Decombinator V4. TCRs were defined as expanded if a significant change between any two time points was detected under a Poisson model with p below 0.0001. Abundances of TCRs were expressed as counts per million after normalisation to the total number of TCRs sequenced in each sample. MAIT TCRs were defined by TRAV1-2 paired with TRAJ12, TRAJ20 or TRAJ33, and iNKT TCRs by TRAV10 paired with TRAJ18. A search of VDJdb, accessed on 1 November 2021, was run for TCRs annotated to CMV, EBV and SARS-CoV-2, with TCRs annotated for multiple antigens excluded. TCRdb reanalyzed the raw reads on its own, using fastp at Q25 for trimming and MiXCR for clone calling, and kept in-frame beta chains. Rows are combined by CDR3 protein, so each entry shows the most common genes and DNA. TCRdb, not the authors, supplied the V and J calls. For this sample the table gives fewer than 110,000 distinct CDR3 sequences, of which 11% were detected only once. The top ten clones comprise approximately 7.3% of the sample.

This clonotype occurred a few times. Its antigen specificity is not known. No base quality information exists; no much larger clone differs at one position. This clonotype originated in an adult who was a healthcare worker with PCR-confirmed SARS-CoV-2 infection or an uninfected control (not recorded which). This receptor chain uses TRBV7-6 and TRBJ2-5, with 8 bases aligning to TRBD1. Sequenced input: whole blood. The CDR3 has the sequence CASSPRGREETQYF. The DNA sequence is given as TGTGCCAGCAGCCCCAGGGGGCGAGAAGAGACCCAGTACTTC. Where the CDR3 stops, the reference TRBV7-6 and TRBJ2-5 genes take over; the full variable domain is GAGVSQSPRYKVTKRGQDVALRCDPISGHVSLYWYRQALGQGPEFLTYFNYEAQQDKSGLPNDRFSAERPEGSISTLTIQRTEQRDSAMYRCASSPRGREETQYFGPGTRLLVL.